The T cell receptor (beta chain) under discussion was sequenced for a study of CD8 T cells in Susac syndrome. An input of about 0.5 to 1 ug of RNA was subjected to reverse transcription using random hexamers. The authors amplified TCR beta CDR3 across 54 Vbeta and 13 Jbeta using immunoSEQ multiplex PCR. In TCRdb, the immunoSEQ multiplex PCR reads were re-called with MiXCR into one record per CDR3 protein. The sample holds about 210,000 distinct CDR3 sequences; 95% are singletons and the top ten take roughly 0.09%. Germline CDR1 and CDR2: MNHEY and SVGEGT. The CDR3 has 14 residues. V was clipped by 8 bases and J by 5 bases, with 16 bases between them. In contrast to the negatively isolated CD8+ and CD4+ T cells, TEMRA cells were FACS-enriched.

This TCR was recovered from a human donor with multiple sclerosis. This rearrangement joins TRBV6-2 or TRBV6-3 to TRBJ2-1; possibly TRBD1 or TRBD2 for D (6 bases each). The source material was CD4+ T cells from PBMCs. CDR3 coding DNA: TGTGCCAGCGGCAAAACCGGGGGCAACAATGAGCAGTTCTTC. Encoded protein: CASGKTGGNNEQFF.